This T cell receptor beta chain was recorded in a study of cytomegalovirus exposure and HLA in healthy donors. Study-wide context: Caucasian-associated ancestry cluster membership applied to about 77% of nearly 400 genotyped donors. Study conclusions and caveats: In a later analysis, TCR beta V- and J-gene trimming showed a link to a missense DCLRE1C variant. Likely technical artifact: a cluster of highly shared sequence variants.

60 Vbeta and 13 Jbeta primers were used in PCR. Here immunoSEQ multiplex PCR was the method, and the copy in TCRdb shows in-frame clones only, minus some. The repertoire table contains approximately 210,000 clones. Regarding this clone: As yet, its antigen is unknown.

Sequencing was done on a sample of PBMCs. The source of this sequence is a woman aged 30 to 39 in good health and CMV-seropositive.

The CDR3 bases are TGCAGCGTTGAAGGACAGGGATGGCAGTATTTT. This gives the protein CSVEGQGWQYF. The rearrangement links TRBV29-1 to TRBJ2-3; 7 bases map to TRBD1. Germline-derived CDR1 and CDR2 are SQVTM and ANQGSEA. Trimming cost V 1 base and J 11 bases; bases outside gene matches: 3. This CDR3 has 11 amino acids.